The clone carrying this TCR beta chain was counted a few times. These data are taken from a study of T cells in Graves' hyperthyroidism and ophthalmopathy. Germline V gene sequence: CDR1 SEHNR, CDR2 FQNEAQ (reference sequence). V trimming: 0 bases; J trimming: 4 bases; junction bases outside the gene matches: 4. The CDR3 consists of 15 residues. RNA transcripts gave rise to amplified TCR beta CDR3 regions. HTBI primers drove first-round RT-PCR of the TCR CDR3. TCRdb recomputed calls from the multiplex PCR reads with MiXCR, one row per CDR3 protein. The sample includes 550,000 to 850,000 distinct CDR3 sequences, 15% to 20% of them seen just once.

The sequence was collected from a woman aged 45-59 years with Graves' hyperthyroidism that later progressed to Graves' ophthalmopathy. This sequence joins TRBV7-9 and TRBJ1-2; the match to TRBD1 covers 8 bases. Sequencing used blood. The CDR3 reads CASSLAQGVVYGYTF. CDR3 DNA sequence: TGTGCCAGCAGCTTAGCACAGGGGGTCGTCTATGGCTACACCTTC.